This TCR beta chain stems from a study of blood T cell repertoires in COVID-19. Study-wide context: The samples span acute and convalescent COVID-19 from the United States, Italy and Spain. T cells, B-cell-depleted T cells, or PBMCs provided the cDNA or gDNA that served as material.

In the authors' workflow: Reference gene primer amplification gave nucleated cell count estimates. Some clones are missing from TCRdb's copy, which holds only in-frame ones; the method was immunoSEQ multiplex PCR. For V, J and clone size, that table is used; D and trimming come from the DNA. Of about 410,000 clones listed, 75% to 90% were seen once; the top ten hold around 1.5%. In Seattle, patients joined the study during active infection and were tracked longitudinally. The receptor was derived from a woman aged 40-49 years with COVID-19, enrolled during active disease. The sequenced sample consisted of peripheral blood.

CDR3 DNA sequence: TGTGCCAGCAGGAACTCGAACACCGGGGAGCTGTTTTTT. Amino acids: CASRNSNTGELFF. This chain uses TRBV27 with TRBJ2-2; D not certain. This CDR3 region has 13 residues. From germline, CDR1 is MNHEY and CDR2 SMNVEV (reference sequence). V lost 6 bases, J lost 0 bases, and 5 bases lay in between.